The present T cell receptor beta chain was sequenced within a study of CD8 T cells in Susac syndrome (dated by TCRdb to the late 2010s). Regarding the study in general: The study used repertoire sequencing to test whether antigen drove CD8+ T cell activation and differentiation in Susac syndrome.

Trimming removed 7 bases from V and 2 bases from J; the gene matches leave 14 bases unexplained. According to the germline V gene, CDR1 reads SQVTM and CDR2 reads ANQGSEA. Including cysteine and phenylalanine, the CDR3 has 16 amino acids. Only the CDR3 portion is preserved as DNA: 48 bases, with reading frame beginning at the first base. RNA was extracted with the RNeasy kit and about 0.5 to 1 ug was reverse transcribed using random hexamers. The immunoSEQ multiplex PCR assay, which covers 54 Vbeta and 13 Jbeta segments, was used to amplify TCR beta CDR3 regions. To correct PCR amplification bias, a synthetic template baseline was used for both primer optimization and computational correction. Per the authors' processing: Reads were assigned to V, D and J genes according to IMGT and analyzed in immunoSEQ Analyzer, with only productive sequences retained. To calculate clonality, Shannon entropy was normalized by log2 of the number of productive unique sequences and then subtracted from one. For each patient and control, public and private clones were evaluated among the 100 most prevalent clones. Clones were defined as Susac-specific when absent from the healthy and MS cohorts, from over 950 published viral clones and from other ImmuneACCESS disease sequences. TCRdb reanalyzed the raw reads on its own, using fastp at Q25 for trimming and MiXCR for clone calling, and kept in-frame beta chains. Under each unique CDR3 protein, matching rows form one entry showing the most common genes and DNA. The V and J calls were not made by the authors but by TCRdb's processing. In all, the sample holds roughly 200,000 distinct CDR3 sequences, and just under 95% of those were seen once. About 0.1% of the sample is taken by the ten largest.

Broader findings and caveats from the paper: The number of individuals in the TCR sequencing and HLA analysis was recognized as being relatively small.

High-throughput TCR beta sequencing profiled peripheral blood CD8+ and CD4+ T cells from healthy donors, Susac syndrome patients and multiple sclerosis patients. The healthy donors served as controls matched for age and sex. Bulk CD8+ and CD4+ T cells were purified by magnetic negative isolation, whereas CD8+ TEMRA cells were enriched by FACS. Blood was drawn into EDTA tubes, processed within 24 hours, and PBMCs were isolated by density gradient centrifugation. PBMCs intended for TCR sequencing were frozen in liquid nitrogen and were later thawed in a 37 degrees C water bath. The sorted or isolated CD4+, CD8+ and CD8+ TEMRA cells had a purity of 90% or higher. This clonotype showed up just once. Its antigen is unknown. Base quality data are lacking; no much larger clone is found one base away. A single read counts as weak evidence.

The sample was CD4+ T cells from PBMCs. The source is a human donor in good health. The V and J segments used are TRBV29-1 and TRBJ2-5, with TRBD2 matching 9 junction bases. DNA sequence: TGCAGCGCCTTGGGGGTGACTAGCGGAGATCAAGAGACCCAGTACTTC. Its product reads: CSALGVTSGDQETQYF. Reference TRBV29-1 and TRBJ2-5 genes cover what lies past the CDR3, so the full variable domain is SAVISQKPSRDICQRGTSLTIQCQVDSQVTMMFWYRQQPGQSLTLIATANQGSEATYESGFVIDKFPISRPNLTFSTLTVSNMSPEDSSIYLCSALGVTSGDQETQYFGPGTRLLVL.